What follows are 25 T cell receptor beta chains derived from one specimen sequenced in a study of control samples from healthy donors and cancer patients. Measured with immunoSEQ multiplex PCR; TCRdb has only the in-frame clones, and not every one. This table has about 160,000 clones, roughly nine tenths appearing once. Sequencing was carried out using blood. The receptors shown here come from a woman aged 25 to 45 in good health.

The rearrangement uses TRBV28 and TRBJ1-4; D is possibly TRBD1 (5 bases). CDR1 and CDR2 from the germline V gene are MDHEN and SYDVKM. Trimming took off 3 bases at V and 7 bases at J, with 6 bases between the two ends. CDR3 length: 12 amino acids. The chain's CDR3 is CASSLRGEKLFF. CDR3 bases: TGTGCCAGCAGTTTGAGGGGTGAAAAACTGTTTTTT. The complete variable domain, with remaining parts taken from reference TRBV28 and TRBJ1-4, reads DVKVTQSSRYLVKRTGEKVFLECVQDMDHENMFWYRQDPGLGLRLIYFSYDVKMKEKGDIPEGYSVSREKKERFSLILESASTNQTSMYLCASSLRGEKLFFGSGTQLSVL.

This clone was found once. This sequence joins TRBV23-1 and TRBJ2-1, with D perhaps matching TRBD1 or TRBD2 (5 bases each). TRBV23-1 is identified as an open reading frame with a role that is uncertain. V was shortened by 10 bases and J by 10 bases, with 20 bases between the two germline ends. The CDR3 consists of 13 residues. The CDR3 DNA reads TGCGCCATCTTGGGACCGCCCTCGCGGGAGCAGTTCTTC. Residues: CAILGPPSREQFF.

The J gene is TRBJ2-7, the V gene TRBV20-1, with D maybe TRBD1 (5 bases). Trimming removed 3 bases at V and 3 bases at J, with 9 bases between. This CDR3 region has 12 residues. Germline V gene data show CDR1 as DFQATT and CDR2 as SNEGSKA (reference sequence). The CDR3 spells CSASPQGYEQYF. The CDR3 nucleotides are TGCAGTGCTAGTCCCCAGGGCTACGAGCAGTACTTC.

This chain links TRBV9 with TRBJ1-1; 7 bases fit TRBD1. V lost 5 bases to trimming and J lost 3 bases; unmatched junction nucleotides: 1. CDR3 length: 12 amino acids. Germline V CDR1 and CDR2: SGDLS, YYNGEE. In DNA, the CDR3 is TGTGCCAGCAGGGGGACAGACACTGAAGCTTTCTTT. It translates to CASRGTDTEAFF.

The chain combines TRBV29-1 with TRBJ2-3; 9 bases fit TRBD1. J lost 0 bases, V lost 5 bases, and 6 bases had no gene match. This CDR3 has 15 residues. The V gene's germline CDR1 is SQVTM and CDR2 ANQGSEA. CDR3: CSVTRDRASTDTQYF. The CDR3 DNA reads TGCAGCGTTACCCGGGACAGGGCTAGCACAGATACGCAGTATTTT.

The chain links TRBV6-2 or TRBV6-3 to TRBJ1-1, with D hard to call. The CDR3 runs to 11 residues. Trimming shortened V by 2 bases and J by 3 bases, and 1 base separated the two germline ends. Germline CDR1 is MNHEY and CDR2 is SVGEGT. Written as DNA, the CDR3 is TGTGCCAGCAGTTACGACACTGAAGCTTTCTTT. It encodes CASSYDTEAFF.

This clone came up once. CDR3 DNA: TGTGCCAGCAGGCGCAGGACAGTTAACACTGAAGCTTTCTTT. Residues: CASRRRTVNTEAFF. The V gene is TRBV28, the J gene TRBJ1-1; D may be TRBD1 (6 bases). V was shortened by 6 bases and J by 2 bases, with 13 bases between the two germline ends. Germline V gives CDR1 MDHEN, CDR2 SYDVKM. The CDR3 loop spans 14 amino acids.

The rearrangement joins TRBV6-2 or TRBV6-3 to TRBJ2-7; D remains unclear. Germline lookup yields CDR1 MNHEY and CDR2 SVGEGT. With 4 bases removed from V and 5 bases from J, the gap between germline ends came to 12 bases. CDR3 length: 13 amino acids. In DNA, the CDR3 is TGTGCCAGCAGTTTTGGCGGAACCAACGAGCAGTACTTC. Amino acid sequence: CASSFGGTNEQYF.

The gene calls are TRBV5-4 and TRBJ2-7; no clear D gene. CDR1 is SGHNT and CDR2 is YYREEE in the germline V gene (reference sequence). CDR3 length equals 13 residues. Trimming left V 3 bases short and J 3 bases short, with 10 bases between. Here the CDR3 reads CASSSAAGYEQYF. The CDR3 nucleotides are TGTGCCAGCAGCTCGGCAGCAGGCTACGAGCAGTACTTC.

The chain carries TRBV19 and TRBJ2-1, with 10 bases lining up with TRBD1. V was pared by 9 bases and J by 7 bases, with 12 bases of the junction left unmatched. Germline-derived CDR1 and CDR2 are LNHDA and SQIVND (reference sequence). The CDR3 covers 15 residues. The CDR3, as DNA: TGTGCCAGCCTGAGACAGGGGGCTGCTGGGAATGAGCAGTTCTTC. This sequence encodes CASLRQGAAGNEQFF.

The gene calls are TRBV20-1 and TRBJ2-7; D might be TRBD1 (7 bases). Trimming cost V 2 bases and J 7 bases, with 9 bases left between them. This CDR3 has 11 amino acids. The germline gives CDR1 DFQATT, CDR2 SNEGSKA (reference sequence). The CDR3 here is CSARQGGEQYF. The CDR3 bases are TGCAGTGCTAGACAGGGGGGAGAGCAGTACTTC.

Here the CDR3 DNA reads TGTGCCAGCAGCACGACAGGGGTCTATGGCTACACCTTC. It translates to CASSTTGVYGYTF. The rearrangement uses TRBV3-1 (or the pseudogene TRBV3-2) and TRBJ1-2; 8 bases agree with TRBD1. Germline lookup yields CDR1 LGHDT and CDR2 YNNKEL (reference sequence). The CDR3 covers 13 residues. V was pared by 5 bases and J by 4 bases, with 3 bases of the junction left unmatched.

This clone is a singleton in its sample. The V call is TRBV29-1, the J call TRBJ2-3, with TRBD2 matching 9 bases. This CDR3 spans 16 amino acids. Germline V gene data show CDR1 as SQVTM and CDR2 as ANQGSEA. V trimming: 1 base; J trimming: 5 bases; junction bases outside the gene matches: 10. The CDR3 loop is CSVEGRGRALRDTQYF. For the CDR3, the DNA is TGCAGCGTTGAAGGTCGCGGGAGGGCCCTCAGAGATACGCAGTATTTT.

CDR3 region: CASSLVSGPSYEQYF. The CDR3 region has the DNA TGTGCCAGCAGTTTAGTCTCGGGGCCCTCCTACGAGCAGTACTTC. The chain combines TRBV28 with TRBJ2-7; either TRBD1 or TRBD2 may supply D (5 bases each). CDR1 MDHEN and CDR2 SYDVKM come from the germline V gene. V was trimmed by 2 bases and J by 0 bases, leaving 11 bases between them. The CDR3 has 15 amino acids.

V is TRBV7-8 and J is TRBJ2-3; 7 bases map to TRBD1. V dropped 1 base and J dropped 4; count of bases not matched to a gene: 2. CDR3 length: 14 amino acids. Germline loops: CDR1 SGHVS, CDR2 FQNEAQ. This CDR3 is CASSLVQGADTQYF. The CDR3 nucleotides read TGTGCCAGCAGCTTAGTTCAGGGGGCAGATACGCAGTATTTT.

This clone was seen once. The rearrangement uses TRBV19 and TRBJ2-7; D is unclear. Trimming took off 5 bases at V and 4 bases at J, with 15 bases between the two ends. The CDR3 has 14 residues. Per the germline V gene, CDR1 is LNHDA and CDR2 is SQIVND (reference sequence). CDR3 amino acids: CASSPSAATYEQYF. CDR3 bases: TGTGCCAGTAGTCCAAGTGCAGCGACGTACGAGCAGTACTTC.

The gene calls are TRBV5-1 and TRBJ1-1; tentative D call: TRBD1 (5 bases). Germline CDR1 SGHRS, CDR2 YFSETQ. CDR3 length: 13 amino acids. V lost 5 bases and J lost 2, with 10 bases in between. In nucleotides, the CDR3 is TGCGCCAGCAGAACCGGGACCAACACTGAAGCTTTCTTT. Residues: CASRTGTNTEAFF.

A word on this clone: One end of the junction fails to match germline, which may point to a read error. The V call is TRBV4-1, the J call TRBJ2-1, with D perhaps TRBD2 (6 bases). The CDR3 has 13 amino acids. Germline V gene sequence: CDR1 MGHRA, CDR2 YSYEKL. The CDR3 DNA follows: TGCGCCAGCAGCCCAATCCTGCGGGACCCCCGGGTCTTC. Amino acid sequence: CASSPILRDPRVF.

V usage is TRBV18 and J usage is TRBJ2-6; 12 positions match TRBD1. Trimming at V came to 4 bases and at J to 0 bases, leaving 10 bases not matched to a gene. The germline gives CDR1 KGHSH, CDR2 LQKENI. The CDR3 is made up of 20 amino acids. The CDR3 region has the DNA TGTGCCAGCTCACAAACCGGGACAGGGGGCCGCAGCTCTGGGGCCAACGTCCTGACTTTC. Translated: CASSQTGTGGRSSGANVLTF. The variable domain in full, completed from reference TRBV18 and TRBJ2-6, reads NAGVMQNPRHLVRRRGQEARLRCSPMKGHSHVYWYRQLPEEGLKFMVYLQKENIIDESGMPKERFSAEFPKEGPSILRIQQVVRGDSAAYFCASSQTGTGGRSSGANVLTFGAGSRLTVL.

This chain links TRBV2 with TRBJ1-5, with TRBD1 matching over 8 bases. Germline CDR1 and CDR2: SNHLY and FYNNEI. The CDR3 spans 14 residues. J gave up 4 bases and V 7 bases, and 6 bases lay outside the gene matches. The CDR3 region has the DNA TGTGCCAGCACCGAGCGACAGGGGAATCAGCCCCAGCATTTT. Translation: CASTERQGNQPQHF.

V and J are TRBV19 and TRBJ2-7, with D possibly called TRBD1 or TRBD2 (5 bases each). V shed 1 base and J shed 3 bases, with 19 bases lying between them. The CDR3 extends over 17 amino acids. Germline V gives CDR1 LNHDA, CDR2 SQIVND (reference sequence). CDR3 residues: CASSIVWAGTEIYEQYF. The CDR3 bases are TGTGCCAGTAGTATAGTCTGGGCCGGGACGGAGATCTACGAGCAGTACTTC.

The chain carries TRBV28 and TRBJ1-1; no clear D gene. The CDR3 is made up of 14 amino acids. Germline V lookup: CDR1 MDHEN, CDR2 SYDVKM. The germline V and J ends were trimmed by 10 bases and 1 base, with 16 bases remaining between them. The CDR3 loop reads CATAVTRGNTEAFF. DNA of the CDR3: TGTGCCACCGCCGTTACGCGGGGGAACACTGAAGCTTTCTTT.

The rearrangement uses TRBV13 and TRBJ2-5, with D tentatively TRBD2 (6 bases). The CDR3 runs 15 residues. Per the germline V gene, CDR1 is PRHDT and CDR2 is FYEKMQ (reference sequence). V lost 1 base to trimming and J lost 4 bases, with 13 bases between them. CDR3 region: CASSLALASRETQYF. The CDR3 DNA reads as TGTGCCAGCAGCTTAGCGCTAGCGAGTCGAGAGACCCAGTACTTC. The complete variable domain, with remaining parts taken from reference TRBV13 and TRBJ2-5, reads AAGVIQSPRHLIKEKRETATLKCYPIPRHDTVYWYQQGPGQDPQFLISFYEKMQSDKGSIPDRFSAQQFSDYHSELNMSSLELGDSALYFCASSLALASRETQYFGPGTRLLVL.

This clone was found once. The V and J genes are TRBV4-2 and TRBJ2-3; 7 bases are shared with TRBD1. There are 16 residues in the CDR3. The J segment lost 5 bases and the V segment lost 0 bases, leaving 8 bases of the junction unmatched. Germline CDR1 is LGHNA and CDR2 is YNFKEQ. CDR3 loop: CASSQEFQGVGDTQYF. The CDR3 bases are TGTGCCAGCAGCCAAGAATTTCAGGGGGTCGGAGATACGCAGTATTTT.

CDR3 in amino acids: CASSSILTEAFF. The CDR3 DNA reads as TGTGCCAGCAGTTCTATTCTGACTGAAGCTTTCTTT. V and J are TRBV28 and TRBJ1-1; D is unclear. With 4 bases removed from V and 5 bases from J, the gap between germline ends came to 8 bases. CDR3 length: 12 residues. Germline V gene lookup returns CDR1 MDHEN and CDR2 SYDVKM.